This T cell receptor (beta chain) was sequenced during a study of blood T cell repertoires in COVID-19. Turning to the study itself: COVID-19 samples, acute and convalescent, were from the United States, Italy and Spain.

Losses at the gene ends were 5 bases for V and 3 bases for J; bases not matched to a gene: 7. The CDR3 length is 16 residues. Germline V gives CDR1 LGHNA, CDR2 YSLEER. As processed by the authors: Scientists estimated how many nucleated cells there were by amplifying reference gene primers. Assay used: immunoSEQ multiplex PCR; TCRdb lists only in-frame clones, some missing. Clone size and the V and J calls come from that table; the DNA yielded D and trimming. The data show some 300,000 clones, approximately 91% seen once. The source is a woman between 40 and 55 years old who had recovered from COVID-19. The sequencing input was PBMCs or T cells enriched from blood (not recorded which). The chain recombines TRBV4-3 with TRBJ2-1, with 10 bases that match TRBD2. The CDR3 region is CASSSRLAGLYNEQFF. The CDR3 region has the DNA TGCGCCAGCAGCTCCCGACTAGCGGGCCTCTACAATGAGCAGTTCTTC.